This TCR beta chain was sequenced during a study of post-analysis software for immune sequencing data. Overall study: Included courses were relapsing-remitting and secondary progressive multiple sclerosis; progressive-relapsing multiple sclerosis was also included. Study-wide results and caveats: Diversity measured as normalized Chao1 was significantly lower in multiple sclerosis patients than in controls. A few TRBV segments appeared more often in patients than in controls, and TRBV5-6, TRBV5-1 and TRBV20-1 were among these. The F measure placed samples prepared in the same batch into strongly shared clusters.

For this clonotype: As yet, its antigen is unknown.

Libraries were made from TCR beta cDNA, and they carried unique molecular identifiers. Each sample of roughly 0.9 to 11 million input T cells yielded around 500,000 cDNA molecules, so each molecule approximated one T cell. TCRdb reanalysed the PCR reads using MiXCR and keeps one entry per CDR3 protein. The sample has hundreds of thousands of distinct CDR3 sequences; around 47% are singletons. Unmatched junction bases numbered 10, after V lost 5 bases and J lost 4 bases. Germline assignment: CDR1 SGHVS and CDR2 FQNEAQ. The length of the CDR3 is 17 residues. The TCR was taken from a girl under 18 with multiple sclerosis. Specimen: blood. V usage is TRBV7-8 and J usage is TRBJ1-5; 11 bases fit TRBD1. The CDR3 DNA reads TGTGCCAGCAGCCCCCAGAGGACAGGGGGCCAAAATCAGCCCCAGCATTTT. It yields the protein CASSPQRTGGQNQPQHF.